Each of the 20 T cell receptor beta chains below was sequenced from the same sample in a study of cytotoxic CD8 clonotypes in ibrutinib-treated CLL (TCRdb year 2021). This sample's time point label indicates: approximately 11 months on ibrutinib. The library was made by the immunoSEQ multiplex PCR assay. TCRdb mirrors the immuneACCESS table, restricted to in-frame sequences. Some clones are absent from its copies; in checked studies, under half trace to an unresolved V gene, and the reason for the others is unknown. The sample table holds about 130,000 clones, of which approximately 81% were seen once. The top ten clones comprise 9.5% to 15% of the sample. The sequencing here drew on PBMCs, taken after 12 months of ibrutinib treatment. These receptors came from a human donor with chronic lymphocytic leukemia.

V is TRBV6-5 and J is TRBJ2-7; D ambiguous. V lost 2 bases, J lost 13 bases, and 15 bases lay in between. The CDR3 loop spans 12 amino acids. CDR1 and CDR2 from the germline V gene are MNHEY and SVGAGI. This CDR3 is CASSYPGRYGYF. CDR3 nucleotides: TGTGCCAGCAGTTACCCCGGAAGATATGGATACTTC.

This chain connects TRBV7-6 to TRBJ2-7; 8 nucleotides agree with TRBD1. CDR1 and CDR2 from the germline V gene are SGHVS and FNYEAQ. The J segment lost 3 bases and the V segment lost 5 bases, leaving 6 bases of the junction unmatched. This CDR3 has 14 amino acids. The CDR3 protein is CASSPHGQGYEQYF. The CDR3 region has the DNA TGTGCCAGCAGCCCGCACGGACAGGGCTACGAGCAGTACTTC.

The chain is built from TRBV13 and TRBJ2-1, with 7 positions matching TRBD2. CDR3 length equals 17 residues. After removal of 2 bases from V and 1 base from J, the junction contained 8 bases not matched to a gene. Looked up from germline, CDR1 is PRHDT and CDR2 is FYEKMQ (reference sequence). CDR3 amino acids: CASSLPPRGGSYNEQFF. In nucleotides, the CDR3 is TGTGCCAGCAGCTTACCCCCCCGGGGAGGGTCCTACAATGAGCAGTTCTTC.

V is TRBV28 and J is TRBJ1-5; TRBD1 aligns across 7 bases. Germline-derived CDR1 and CDR2 are MDHEN and SYDVKM. The CDR3 is made up of 16 amino acids. V gave up 5 bases and J gave up 5 bases; unmatched junction bases: 12. The CDR3 coding sequence is TGTGCCAGCAGTGCATCCCTCACAGGGGCTTATCAGCCCCAGCATTTT. Protein sequence: CASSASLTGAYQPQHF.

The gene calls are TRBV2 and TRBJ1-5, with 7 bases lining up with TRBD1. The CDR3 sequence is 13 residues long. Germline CDR1 and CDR2: SNHLY and FYNNEI. The junction had 7 bases not matched to a gene; V was cut back by 7 bases and J by 7 bases. CDR3 protein: CASIRQGGQPQHF. The CDR3 DNA reads as TGTGCCAGCATTAGACAGGGTGGCCAGCCCCAGCATTTT.

The V call is TRBV5-1, the J call TRBJ1-3; TRBD1 matches 9 bases. This CDR3 has 19 residues. CDR1 is SGHRS and CDR2 is YFSETQ in the germline V gene. V was clipped by 3 bases and J by 4 bases; unmatched bases: 17. CDR3: CASSSGQGNYILSGNTIYF. DNA for the CDR3: TGCGCCAGCAGCTCAGGACAGGGGAACTACATTCTTTCCGGAAACACCATATATTTT.

The rearrangement uses TRBV7-2 and TRBJ2-1, with a possible D match to TRBD2 (6 bases). Trimming took 3 bases from V and 8 from J, leaving 17 bases between them. The CDR3 contains 15 residues. Germline-derived CDR1 and CDR2 are SGHTA and FQGNSA. The CDR3, as DNA: TGTGCCAGCAGCTTGACCTTAACTAGCCGCGATGAGCAGTTCTTC. Translation: CASSLTLTSRDEQFF.

This clone has more than one count but fewer than ten. CDR3 DNA: TGTGCCAGTAGTATAGCCCAGACAAACACAGATACGCAGTATTTT. Translating gives CASSIAQTNTDTQYF. The chain uses TRBV19 and TRBJ2-3, with D unresolved. Germline V gene lookup returns CDR1 LNHDA and CDR2 SQIVND (reference sequence). V was cut by 1 base and J by 2 bases, with 10 bases left in between. This CDR3 is built from 15 residues.

The chain carries TRBV5-6 and TRBJ1-2; D gene unclear. The V gene's germline CDR1 is SGHDT and CDR2 YYEEEE. This CDR3 is 13 amino acids long. The V end was cut by 1 base, the J end by 4 bases, with 8 bases between. In nucleotides, the CDR3 is TGTGCCAGCAGCTTGACGGGAATCTATGGCTACACCTTC. Its translation is CASSLTGIYGYTF.

CDR3 sequence (DNA): TGTGCCAGCCGGCAGGGGCCCCTCTTATTCTATGGCTACACCTTC. Its translation is CASRQGPLLFYGYTF. The rearrangement links TRBV7-2 to TRBJ1-2; maybe TRBD1 (6 bases). Germline V gene lookup returns CDR1 SGHTA and CDR2 FQGNSA. CDR3 length: 15 amino acids. Between the trimmed V and J ends, which lost 8 bases and 4 bases, there was a span of 20 bases. The full variable domain, with the rest looked up from reference TRBV7-2 and TRBJ1-2, is GAGVSQSPSNKVTEKGKDVELRCDPISGHTALYWYRQSLGQGLEFLIYFQGNSAPDKSGLPSDRFSAERTGGSVSTLTIQRTQQEDSAVYLCASRQGPLLFYGYTFGSGTRLTVV.

The gene calls are TRBV6-1 and TRBJ1-5, with 7 nucleotides matching TRBD1. Trimming removed 6 bases from V and 5 bases from J; junction bases left unmatched: 10. The CDR3 covers 15 residues. Germline CDR1 is MNHNS and CDR2 is SASEGT. The CDR3 sequence is CASSQWDSPDQPQHF. CDR3 coding DNA: TGTGCCAGCAGCCAATGGGACAGTCCGGATCAGCCCCAGCATTTT.

The chain uses TRBV25-1 and TRBJ2-7, with 8 bases matching TRBD2. This CDR3 is 15 amino acids long. Germline V gene sequence: CDR1 MGHDK, CDR2 SYGVNS. The V and J ends lost 2 bases and 6 bases, in that order; junction bases with no gene match: 9. CDR3 in amino acids: CASSEAGTSKGEQYF. DNA for the CDR3: TGTGCCAGCAGTGAAGCCGGGACTAGTAAGGGCGAGCAGTACTTC.

CDR3 amino acids: CAITTGGQTYEQYF. CDR3 DNA: TGTGCCATCACTACCGGCGGACAGACCTACGAGCAGTACTTC. The genes are TRBV10-3 and TRBJ2-7; D possibly corresponds to TRBD1 (6 bases). Germline assignment: CDR1 ENHRY and CDR2 SYGVKD. Trimming left V 7 bases short and J 2 bases short, with 15 bases between. The CDR3 covers 14 residues.

The rearrangement joins TRBV5-1 to TRBJ2-7; TRBD2 agrees at 13 bases. J lost 4 bases, V lost 0 bases, and 4 bases had no gene match. Looked up from germline, CDR1 is SGHRS and CDR2 is YFSETQ. This CDR3 is built from 16 residues. The CDR3 nucleotides read TGCGCCAGCAGCTTGGGAGGACTAGCGGGAGTATACGAGCAGTACTTC. It translates to CASSLGGLAGVYEQYF.

The chain combines TRBV5-6 with TRBJ1-5; TRBD1 agrees at 7 bases. The CDR3 totals 14 residues. Germline CDR1 is SGHDT and CDR2 is YYEEEE. V dropped 6 bases and J dropped 7; count of bases not matched to a gene: 10. CDR3 sequence (DNA): TGTGCCAGCAACAAACAGGGGATTGAGCAGCCCCAGCATTTT. This sequence encodes CASNKQGIEQPQHF.

Points on this clone: This same CDR3 is encoded by further DNA sequences in the sample. V is TRBV4-2 and J is TRBJ2-7, with D maybe TRBD1 (5 bases). This CDR3 has 13 residues. Trimming removed 4 bases from V and 1 base from J, with 8 bases in between. The germline gives CDR1 LGHNA, CDR2 YNFKEQ. CDR3 bases: TGTGCCAGCAGCCGAGACAGTTCCTACGAGCAGTACTTC. Translation: CASSRDSSYEQYF.

The rearrangement links TRBV9 to TRBJ2-1; TRBD2 might be the D (6 bases). The CDR3 spans 16 residues. The V gene lost 0 bases and the J gene lost 0 bases, with 10 bases spanning the gap. Germline CDR1 is SGDLS and CDR2 is YYNGEE. Here the CDR3 reads CASSVVGSGSYNEQFF. In DNA form, the CDR3 reads TGTGCCAGCAGCGTAGTAGGTAGCGGCTCCTACAATGAGCAGTTCTTC.

V and J are TRBV7-2 and TRBJ2-3, with 8 positions matching TRBD2. V dropped 3 bases and J dropped 0; count of bases not matched to a gene: 8. Germline CDR1 and CDR2: SGHTA and FQGNSA. This CDR3 is 17 amino acids long. The CDR3 here is CASSLFGLAGSTDTQYF. CDR3 coding DNA: TGTGCCAGCAGCTTGTTCGGTTTAGCGGGAAGCACAGATACGCAGTATTTT. The full variable domain, its missing parts supplied by reference TRBV7-2 and TRBJ2-3, is GAGVSQSPSNKVTEKGKDVELRCDPISGHTALYWYRQSLGQGLEFLIYFQGNSAPDKSGLPSDRFSAERTGGSVSTLTIQRTQQEDSAVYLCASSLFGLAGSTDTQYFGPGTRLTVL.

J is TRBJ2-7 and V is TRBV11-2, with TRBD2 matching over 11 bases. This CDR3 spans 16 amino acids. With V trimmed by 3 bases and J by 3 bases, 7 bases remained unmatched. Germline V gene lookup returns CDR1 SGHAT and CDR2 FQNNGV. The CDR3, as DNA: TGTGCCAGCAGCTTGGGACTAGCGGAGAACCTCTACGAGCAGTACTTC. Its translation: CASSLGLAENLYEQYF.

The rearrangement joins TRBV5-1 to TRBJ1-2, with no clear D. Germline loops: CDR1 SGHRS, CDR2 YFSETQ. Trimming shortened V by 0 bases and J by 1 base, and 10 bases separated the two germline ends. The CDR3 has 15 amino acids. CDR3 sequence reads: CASSLGGLDNYGYTF. CDR3 nucleotides: TGCGCCAGCAGCTTGGGAGGCTTGGATAACTATGGCTACACCTTC.